The 20 T cell receptor beta chains reported below all come from one sample, sequenced in a study of patients and donors after allogeneic stem cell transplantation. TCRdb re-derived calls from the RT-PCR reads in MiXCR, one entry per CDR3 protein. The sample has approximately 250,000 distinct CDR3 sequences, roughly 13% seen once. The sample taken for sequencing was blood, either unsorted or a sorted T cell fraction (not recorded which). These receptors were taken from a human donor who was either an allogeneic HSCT recipient or a stem cell or donor lymphocyte infusion donor (not recorded which). It is not recorded whose cells these are; they may come from a transplant donor.

V gene TRBV5-1 combines with J gene TRBJ1-2; weak D call: TRBD1 (5 bases). Germline V gene data show CDR1 as SGHRS and CDR2 as YFSETQ. Trimming cost V 1 base and J 6 bases, with 10 bases left between them. This CDR3 comprises 13 residues. This CDR3 is CASSLRRGNGYTF. The CDR3 DNA is TGCGCCAGCAGCTTGCGAAGGGGCAATGGCTACACCTTC. Looking up the rest from reference TRBV5-1 and TRBJ1-2 gives the full variable domain: KAGVTQTPRYLIKTRGQQVTLSCSPISGHRSVSWYQQTPGQGLQFLFEYFSETQRNKGNFPGRFSGRQFSNSRSEMNVSTLELGDSALYLCASSLRRGNGYTFGSGTRLTVV.

This clonotype was found many times. This chain joins TRBV12-3 or TRBV12-4 and TRBJ2-2; D is ambiguous. This CDR3 spans 12 amino acids. Trimming cost V 6 bases and J 6 bases, with 8 bases left between them. The CDR3 region has the DNA TGTGCCAGCAGGCATATCTCCGGGGAGCTGTTTTTT. It yields the protein CASRHISGELFF.

The chain combines TRBV4-2 with TRBJ1-1, with 7 bases lining up with TRBD1. Trimming at V came to 4 bases and at J to 6 bases, leaving 2 bases not matched to a gene. Germline assignment: CDR1 LGHNA and CDR2 YNFKEQ. CDR3 length equals 12 residues. CDR3 residues: CASSRQGAEAFF. CDR3 DNA sequence: TGTGCCAGCAGCCGGCAGGGGGCTGAAGCTTTCTTT.

This clonotype was seen repeatedly, ten times or more. The V gene is TRBV25-1, the J gene TRBJ1-2; 7 bases agree with TRBD1. Germline CDR1 and CDR2: MGHDK and SYGVNS. The trim removed 4 bases at V and 3 bases at J, leaving 8 bases unmatched. The CDR3 sequence is 15 residues long. CDR3 nucleotides: TGTGCCAGCAGTGGGAAGGGGGCGGGGGACTATGGCTACACCTTC. Amino acid sequence: CASSGKGAGDYGYTF.

On this clonotype itself: A read error is possible here, since a much larger clone lies one base away. V is TRBV6-2 or TRBV6-3 and J is TRBJ1-1; D gene uncertain. Trimming removed 2 bases from V and 1 base from J, with 5 bases in between. This CDR3 comprises 13 residues. Per the germline V gene, CDR1 is MNHEY and CDR2 is SVGEGT. Here the CDR3 reads CASSYRTNTEAFF. The DNA of the CDR3 is TGTGCCAGCAGTTACAGGACGAACACTGAAGCTTTCTTT.

The chain couples TRBV7-3 to TRBJ2-2, with TRBD2 matching 7 bases. The V gene end was trimmed by 4 bases and the J gene end by 2 bases; junction bases not matched to a gene: 7. The CDR3 extends over 16 amino acids. The germline CDR1 and CDR2 sequences are SGHTA and FQGTGA. CDR3 loop: CASSSHSGPNTGELFF. The CDR3 DNA reads as TGTGCCAGCAGCTCGCATAGCGGGCCAAACACCGGGGAGCTGTTTTTT. The whole variable domain, remainder taken from reference TRBV7-3 and TRBJ2-2, is GAGVSQTPSNKVTEKGKYVELRCDPISGHTALYWYRQSLGQGPEFLIYFQGTGAADDSGLPNDRFFAVRPEGSVSTLKIQRTERGDSAVYLCASSSHSGPNTGELFFGEGSRLTVL.

V is TRBV6-5 and J is TRBJ2-5; D may be TRBD2 (5 bases). The germline V and J ends were trimmed by 8 bases and 5 bases, with 9 bases remaining between them. Germline CDR1 is MNHEY and CDR2 is SVGAGI. The CDR3 has 11 amino acids. The CDR3 sequence is CASGRGETQYF. CDR3 DNA: TGTGCCAGCGGAAGAGGGGAGACCCAGTACTTC.

V is TRBV28 and J is TRBJ2-1; D is perhaps TRBD1 or TRBD2 (6 bases each). Between the trimmed V and J ends, which lost 5 bases and 9 bases, there was a span of 17 bases. The CDR3 is 14 amino acids. The V gene's germline CDR1 is MDHEN and CDR2 SYDVKM. CDR3 in amino acids: CASSIYYEGGEQFF. The CDR3 nucleotides are TGTGCCAGCAGTATTTATTACGAGGGGGGTGAGCAGTTCTTC.

This clonotype was counted ten times or more. V is TRBV5-1 and J is TRBJ2-1; D unclear. CDR1 SGHRS and CDR2 YFSETQ come from the germline V gene. This CDR3 comprises 11 residues. Trimming removed 6 bases at V and 2 bases at J, with 3 bases between. The CDR3 nucleotides are TGCGCCAGCACCACCTACAATGAGCAGTTCTTC. It translates to CASTTYNEQFF.

This clonotype showed up many times. This chain uses TRBV5-6 with TRBJ2-3, with D perhaps matching TRBD2 (6 bases). The CDR3 contains 14 residues. V lost 6 bases and J 0 bases, leaving 11 bases between the germline ends. CDR1 is SGHDT, CDR2 YYEEEE, per germline. The CDR3 coding sequence is TGTGCCAGCAACACGGGACTTAGCACAGATACGCAGTATTTT. It specifies CASNTGLSTDTQYF.

This clonotype was recorded a few times. The rearrangement joins TRBV6-2 or TRBV6-3 to TRBJ2-5; no reliable D call. CDR1 MNHEY and CDR2 SVGEGT come from the germline V gene. This CDR3 contains 17 residues. Trimming removed 7 bases at V and 4 bases at J, with 25 bases between. This CDR3 is CASTLPSHAAVPETQYF. CDR3 in DNA: TGTGCCAGCACCTTACCCAGCCATGCCGCGGTCCCAGAGACCCAGTACTTC.

This clonotype appeared many times. The chain carries TRBV9 and TRBJ2-5, with TRBD1 matching over 8 bases. Trimming took 4 bases from V and 3 from J; bases not matched to a gene: 5. This CDR3 comprises 14 residues. The germline V gene encodes CDR1 SGDLS and CDR2 YYNGEE. CDR3 sequence: CASSPQDREETQYF. CDR3 nucleotide sequence: TGTGCCAGCAGCCCCCAGGACAGGGAAGAGACCCAGTACTTC.

The table lists this clonotype with many counts. The V and J genes are TRBV7-9 and TRBJ2-5, with D unresolved. The CDR3 length is 12 residues. V shed 4 bases and J shed 5 bases, with 8 bases lying between them. Germline CDR1 SEHNR, CDR2 FQNEAQ (reference sequence). CDR3 protein: CASSSVWETQYF. The CDR3 DNA reads TGTGCCAGCAGCTCCGTTTGGGAGACCCAGTACTTC.

This clonotype was detected ten times or more. The chain couples TRBV18 to TRBJ2-1, with TRBD2 matching over 14 bases. Germline V gene data show CDR1 as KGHSH and CDR2 as LQKENI. V lost 0 bases and J lost 5; bases outside the gene matches: 6. The CDR3 is 18 residues long. This chain's CDR3 is CASSPPMTSGRGNNEQFF. Written as DNA, the CDR3 is TGTGCCAGCTCACCACCTATGACTAGCGGGAGGGGAAACAATGAGCAGTTCTTC.

This clonotype was observed a handful of times. The chain has TRBV9 and TRBJ2-6; no definite D call. The CDR3 totals 16 residues. Between the trimmed V and J ends, which lost 0 bases and 0 bases, there was a span of 7 bases. Per germline, CDR1 SGDLS and CDR2 YYNGEE. The CDR3, as DNA: TGTGCCAGCAGCGTAGAACGAGTCTCTGGGGCCAACGTCCTGACTTTC. Translated, it gives CASSVERVSGANVLTF.

This chain joins TRBV18 and TRBJ2-2; D ambiguous. V dropped 4 bases and J dropped 4 bases, with 7 bases sitting between them. Germline assignment: CDR1 KGHSH and CDR2 LQKENI. This CDR3 has 13 amino acids. CDR3 in amino acids: CASSQLPTGELFF. The CDR3 DNA reads TGTGCCAGCTCACAACTACCCACCGGGGAGCTGTTTTTT.

The chain joins TRBV24-1 to TRBJ2-3; a possible D gene is TRBD2 (5 bases). Looked up from germline, CDR1 is KGHDR and CDR2 is SFDVKD. The V and J ends lost 9 bases and 2 bases respectively, with 8 bases between them. The CDR3 spans 12 residues. The CDR3 bases are TGTGCCACCGCGGGCAACACAGATACGCAGTATTTT. Its translation: CATAGNTDTQYF.

The rearrangement joins TRBV21-1 to TRBJ2-2. TRBV21-1 is marked as a pseudogene. The CDR3 runs 14 residues. The CDR3 protein is CASSARANTGELFF. In nucleotides, the CDR3 is TGTGCCAGCAGCGCGCGGGCGAACACCGGGGAGCTGTTTTTT.

This clonotype has a count of ten or more. V is TRBV24-1 and J is TRBJ2-2; D not resolved. Deletions cut 1 base from V and 7 bases from J, with 9 bases between. The CDR3 contains 14 residues. CDR1 and CDR2 (germline): KGHDR, SFDVKD. The CDR3 is CATSDLRESGELFF. The CDR3, as DNA: TGTGCCACCAGTGATTTAAGAGAGAGCGGGGAGCTGTTTTTT.

CDR3 bases: TGCAGTGCCACGGGGGAGGGCGGGAGCTCCTACGAGCAGTACTTC. Translating gives CSATGEGGSSYEQYF. The rearrangement links TRBV20-1 to TRBJ2-7; 7 nucleotides match TRBD2. Per the germline V gene, CDR1 is DFQATT and CDR2 is SNEGSKA (reference sequence). The V gene end was trimmed by 6 bases and the J gene end by 0 bases; junction bases not matched to a gene: 11. The CDR3 contains 15 residues.